This T cell receptor (beta chain) came from a study of T-cell reconstitution after alpha-beta-depleted transplantation in children. The TCRbeta library was prepared with unique molecular identifiers. TCRdb re-analysed the PCR reads in MiXCR, keeping a single row per CDR3 protein. Of about 610,000 distinct CDR3 sequences in the sample, about 10% were seen once. This clonotype was counted between two and nine times. Germline CDR1 reads MDHEN; CDR2 reads SYDVKM. Trimming took 6 bases from V and 4 from J; bases not matched to a gene: 10. CDR3 size: 16 residues. This TCR was sampled from a human donor who donated a stem cell graft to a child with acute myeloid leukemia. The sample here was PBMCs from the stem cell graft donor, taken from the stem cell graft. The V gene is TRBV28, the J gene TRBJ2-5, with 11 bases fitting TRBD1. The chain's CDR3 is CASSLPRTGGRETQYF. Here the CDR3 DNA reads TGTGCCAGCAGCCTCCCCCGGACAGGGGGCCGAGAGACCCAGTACTTC.